The rows below give T cell receptor beta chains drawn from one sample of a study of shared clonotypes between healthy human individuals. Sequencing used immunoSEQ multiplex PCR; TCRdb keeps in-frame clones, though not all of them. Here the sample spans about 1.1 million clones, 70% to 80% being singletons. The sample was memory CD4+ T cells from PBMCs. The source of these receptors is a young man in good health. Some clones in this sample may be carry-over from other donors' samples. Both conserved end residues are part of each CDR3. Fields, in order: D gene, clone size, V gene, J gene, CDR3 protein, CDR3 DNA. The D gene is left open where the match is weak. Rows may omit the clone size; those that give it use once, few, many or a size class.

TRBD1	once	TRBV11-3	TRBJ2-1	CASSLSQGNEQFF	TGTGCCAGCAGCTTATCACAGGGGAATGAGCAGTTCTTC
.	few	TRBV11-3	TRBJ2-7	CASSLGRCQAGSYEQYF	TGTGCCAGCAGCTTAGGACGTTGCCAGGCGGGCTCCTACGAGCAGTACTTC
TRBD1	few	TRBV18	TRBJ2-4	CASSPFTGDTKNIQYF	TGTGCCAGCTCACCCTTTACAGGGGACACCAAAAACATTCAGTACTTC
TRBD2	few	TRBV6-5	TRBJ2-7	CASSYGLAEIYEQYF	TGTGCCAGCAGTTACGGACTAGCGGAGATCTACGAGCAGTACTTC
TRBD1	.	TRBV28	TRBJ2-4	CASSLFRQGRSKNIQYF	TGTGCCAGCAGTTTGTTTCGACAGGGCCGAAGCAAAAACATTCAGTACTTC
.	.	TRBV18	TRBJ2-2	CASSPRTTGELFF	TGTGCCAGCTCACCGCGGACTACCGGGGAGCTGTTTTTT
TRBD1	.	TRBV15	TRBJ2-5	CATSRWDRGQETQYF	TGTGCCACCAGCAGATGGGACAGGGGGCAAGAGACCCAGTACTTC
.	.	TRBV28	TRBJ2-7	CAISGRPTYEQYF	TGTGCCATCTCGGGACGCCCGACCTACGAGCAGTACTTC
.	once	TRBV27	TRBJ1-2	CASSFSSPQGYRGYTF	TGTGCCAGCAGTTTTTCCTCTCCACAGGGTTACCGGGGCTACACCTTC
TRBD1	.	TRBV27	TRBJ1-2	CASSRSPLTGPSTRDGYTF	TGTGCCAGCAGTCGCAGCCCTTTGACAGGGCCCTCCACTCGCGATGGCTACACCTTC
.	.	TRBV10-3	TRBJ2-6	CAITPRGGQLSGANVLTF	TGTGCCATCACCCCACGAGGCGGACAGCTCTCTGGGGCCAACGTCCTGACTTTC
.	.	TRBV19	TRBJ1-3	CASSIAGTARNTIYF	TGTGCCAGTAGTATCGCCGGGACGGCTAGAAACACCATATATTTT
.	.	TRBV14	TRBJ2-7	CASSPLDGYEQYF	TGTGCCAGCAGTCCTCTAGACGGCTACGAGCAGTACTTC
.	once	TRBV19	TRBJ2-6	CASSIVGANVLTF	TGTGCCAGTAGTATAGTTGGGGCCAACGTCCTGACTTTC
TRBD1	.	TRBV9	TRBJ1-2	CASSPQTGPPAGYTF	TGTGCCAGCAGCCCCCAGACAGGGCCTCCAGCTGGCTACACCTTC
.	.	TRBV10-1	TRBJ2-7	CASSEGQSGQYF	TGCGCCAGCAGTGAGGGACAGTCAGGGCAGTACTTC
.	few	TRBV28	TRBJ1-2	CAGSSRAGEWGYTF	TGTGCCGGGTCCTCGAGGGCGGGGGAATGGGGCTACACCTTC
TRBD2	.	TRBV7-8	TRBJ2-7	CASSPLRVGGYEQYF	TGTGCCAGCAGCCCCCTCAGGGTGGGAGGGTACGAGCAGTACTTC
.	.	TRBV2	TRBJ2-5	CASSLGGDETQYF	TGTGCCAGCAGTCTAGGAGGGGATGAGACCCAGTACTTC
TRBD1	.	TRBV28	TRBJ1-1	CASRVTGGRYTEAFF	TGTGCCAGCAGAGTTACAGGGGGTCGATACACTGAAGCTTTCTTT
TRBD1	.	TRBV10-3	TRBJ2-7	CAISRGQGYYEQYF	TGTGCCATCAGCCGTGGACAGGGCTACTACGAGCAGTACTTC
.	.	TRBV10-3	TRBJ2-1	CAISEIVGNEQFF	TGTGCCATCAGTGAGATTGTGGGGAATGAGCAGTTCTTC
TRBD2	.	TRBV10-3	TRBJ2-1	CAISGGLAGSSVGNEQFF	TGTGCCATCAGTGGTGGACTAGCGGGATCCTCAGTGGGGAATGAGCAGTTCTTC
TRBD1	.	TRBV2	TRBJ2-3	CASSEGTGADTQYF	TGTGCCAGCAGTGAAGGGACAGGGGCAGATACGCAGTATTTT
TRBD1	.	TRBV7-9	TRBJ1-1	CASSAGGRVTEAFF	TGTGCCAGCAGCGCAGGGGGCCGGGTCACTGAAGCTTTCTTT
.	once	TRBV11-2	TRBJ2-7	CASRPVGSYEQYF	TGTGCCAGCCGACCTGTGGGCTCGTACGAGCAGTACTTC
.	few	TRBV11-2	TRBJ2-7	CASSWDNLSYEQYF	TGTGCCAGCAGCTGGGACAACTTATCCTACGAGCAGTACTTC
TRBD2	.	TRBV5-4	TRBJ2-2	CASSSGLAGTGELFF	TGTGCCAGCAGCTCGGGACTAGCGGGCACCGGGGAGCTGTTTTTT
TRBD1	.	TRBV28	TRBJ2-6	CASTAFRGLDSGANVLTF	TGTGCCAGCACTGCCTTCAGGGGGCTTGATTCTGGGGCCAACGTCCTGACTTTC
.	.	TRBV6-5	TRBJ1-1	CASSLYVNTEAFF	TGTGCCAGCAGTTTGTATGTGAACACTGAAGCTTTCTTT
.	many	TRBV4-1	TRBJ2-4	CASSVTGLAKNIQYF	TGCGCCAGCAGCGTGACGGGACTAGCCAAAAACATTCAGTACTTC
TRBD2	.	TRBV4-3	TRBJ2-2	CASTPKSGRATGELFF	TGCGCCAGCACCCCCAAGAGCGGGAGGGCCACCGGGGAGCTGTTTTTT
.	.	TRBV10-3	TRBJ1-1	CAISERGNTEAFF	TGTGCCATCAGTGAACGAGGTAACACTGAAGCTTTCTTT
.	.	TRBV11-3	TRBJ2-3	CASQDSNTDTQYF	TGTGCCAGCCAAGACAGCAACACAGATACGCAGTATTTT
TRBD1	few	TRBV28	TRBJ2-1	CASRVPGQGYNEQFF	TGTGCCAGCAGAGTACCGGGACAGGGGTACAATGAGCAGTTCTTC
TRBD2	once	TRBV5-1	TRBJ2-1	CASSTRESPYNEQFF	TGCGCCAGCAGCACGCGGGAGAGTCCCTACAATGAGCAGTTCTTC
.	.	TRBV15	TRBJ2-5	CATSRDREETQYF	TGTGCCACCAGCAGGGACAGAGAAGAGACCCAGTACTTC
.	.	TRBV7-3	TRBJ2-2	CASSPGTPNTGELFF	TGTGCCAGCAGCCCCGGGACACCGAACACCGGGGAGCTGTTTTTT
TRBD1	.	TRBV5-1	TRBJ2-7	CASSQTGNEQYF	TGCGCCAGCAGCCAGACAGGGAACGAGCAGTACTTC
.	.	TRBV10-1	TRBJ2-7	CASSARQGRGNEQYF	TGCGCCAGCAGTGCAAGACAGGGCCGGGGGAACGAGCAGTACTTC
.	few	TRBV19	TRBJ2-2	CASTVGGRGTGELFF	TGTGCCAGTACCGTCGGGGGGCGGGGCACCGGGGAGCTGTTTTTT
.	.	TRBV7-2	TRBJ2-1	CASSLALTYSSYNEQFF	TGTGCCAGCAGCTTAGCGCTAACCTATAGCTCCTACAATGAGCAGTTCTTC
TRBD1	.	TRBV5-6	TRBJ1-2	CASSITGEGGYGYTF	TGTGCCAGCAGCATTACAGGGGAGGGCGGCTATGGCTACACCTTC
TRBD1	.	TRBV11-1	TRBJ2-7	CASSRRDRGDEQYF	TGTGCCAGCAGCCGTCGGGACAGGGGGGACGAGCAGTACTTC
.	.	TRBV29-1	TRBJ2-2	CSGQSVNTGELFF	TGCAGCGGCCAATCCGTTAACACCGGGGAGCTGTTTTTT
.	.	TRBV7-9	TRBJ1-2	CASSFQGSLNYGYTF	TGTGCCAGCAGCTTCCAGGGGTCCTTGAACTATGGCTACACCTTC
.	.	TRBV7-3	TRBJ2-5	CASSSRLGETQYF	TGTGCCAGCAGCTCTAGACTAGGCGAGACCCAGTACTTC
TRBD2	.	TRBV10-3	TRBJ2-3	CAISRVAGDDTQYF	TGTGCCATCAGCCGAGTAGCGGGAGATGATACGCAGTATTTT
TRBD2	few	TRBV7-3	TRBJ2-1	CASSLGRGVSNEQFF	TGTGCCAGCAGCCTCGGGAGGGGTGTTTCTAATGAGCAGTTCTTC
.	.	TRBV28	TRBJ1-5	CASSSRQGNQPQHF	TGTGCCAGCAGTTCCCGACAGGGCAATCAGCCCCAGCATTTT
TRBD1	many	TRBV9	TRBJ1-1	CASSVGTDREGTEAFF	TGTGCCAGCAGCGTCGGAACCGACAGGGAGGGTACTGAAGCTTTCTTT
.	.	TRBV7-2	TRBJ2-7	CASSHIRDRGSEQYF	TGTGCCAGCAGCCACATCAGGGATCGGGGATCCGAGCAGTACTTC